The 10 T cell receptor beta chains reported below all come from one sample, sequenced in a study of T cells in Graves' hyperthyroidism and ophthalmopathy. RNA transcripts were the template for amplifying TCR beta CDR3 regions. Using the HTBI primer set, a first-round RT-PCR was run on the TCR CDR3. One entry per CDR3 protein, called by TCRdb with MiXCR from the multiplex PCR reads. This repertoire shows hundreds of thousands of distinct CDR3 sequences, approximately 26% found once; its top ten account for roughly 24%. The sequenced sample was blood. The receptors originated from a man aged 35 to 55 with Graves' hyperthyroidism that later progressed to Graves' ophthalmopathy.

This clonotype has a count of ten or more. The chain recombines TRBV11-2 with TRBJ1-2; 7 positions agree with TRBD1. Per the germline V gene, CDR1 is SGHAT and CDR2 is FQNNGV. This CDR3 has 15 amino acids. V gave up 6 bases and J gave up 3 bases; unmatched junction bases: 10. The CDR3 DNA sequence: TGTGCCAGCAGACATGCTAACAGGGGACACTATGGCTACACCTTC. Its translation: CASRHANRGHYGYTF.

This clonotype was picked up many times. The genes are TRBV7-8 and TRBJ1-1; maybe TRBD1 (5 bases). This CDR3 region has 16 residues. Germline lookup yields CDR1 SGHVS and CDR2 FQNEAQ. Trimming removed 5 bases from V and 1 base from J, with 17 bases in between. CDR3 sequence reads: CASSGYGGRSNTEAFF. The CDR3 DNA sequence: TGTGCCAGCAGCGGCTACGGGGGGAGGTCGAACACTGAAGCTTTCTTT.

At least ten counts were recorded for this clonotype. The chain employs TRBV12-3 or TRBV12-4 and TRBJ2-3; 7 bases match TRBD1. V dropped 7 bases and J dropped 7; count of bases not matched to a gene: 5. The length of the CDR3 is 12 residues. The CDR3 here is CASTLQGNTQYF. The CDR3 DNA is TGTGCCAGCACTCTACAGGGGAATACGCAGTATTTT.

CDR3 loop: CASTRTAGLYEQYF. CDR3 DNA: TGTGCCAGCACTAGGACGGCGGGTCTCTACGAGCAGTACTTC. This chain connects TRBV6-1 to TRBJ2-7; D is possibly TRBD2 (5 bases). CDR1 is MNHNS and CDR2 is SASEGT in the germline V gene. Trimming took 7 bases from V and 3 from J, leaving 16 bases between them. The CDR3 sequence is 14 residues long.

This clonotype was detected many times. The chain recombines TRBV28 with TRBJ1-5, with 7 nucleotides matching TRBD1. CDR1 and CDR2 (germline): MDHEN, SYDVKM. V lost 6 bases to trimming and J lost 2 bases; unmatched junction nucleotides: 4. The CDR3 contains 14 residues. CDR3 bases: TGTGCCAGCAGCCGGGACAGTGGCAATCAGCCCCAGCATTTT. This translates into CASSRDSGNQPQHF.

This clonotype was detected ten times or more. The chain recombines TRBV12-3 or TRBV12-4 with TRBJ2-7, with TRBD1 matching 8 bases. V gave up 3 bases and J gave up 3 bases; unmatched junction bases: 4. The CDR3 has 14 amino acids. Here the CDR3 DNA reads TGTGCCAGCAGTTTCGCAGGGGGCGGCTACGAGCAGTACTTC. Amino acids: CASSFAGGGYEQYF.

At least ten counts were recorded for this clonotype. CDR3 protein: CSWADETQYF. CDR3 sequence (DNA): TGCAGCTGGGCGGATGAGACCCAGTACTTC. This chain connects TRBV20-1 to TRBJ2-5, with unresolved D. CDR1 is DFQATT and CDR2 is SNEGSKA in the germline V gene (reference sequence). The CDR3 contains 10 residues.

This clonotype was counted at least ten times. The chain carries TRBV5-1 and TRBJ2-7; possibly TRBD1 for D (7 bases). Germline V lookup: CDR1 SGHRS, CDR2 YFSETQ. V lost 4 bases and J 2 bases, leaving 13 bases between the germline ends. This CDR3 has 14 residues. The CDR3 coding sequence is TGCGCCAGCAGCCCCGGGGGACAGACCTACGAGCAGTACTTC. Protein sequence: CASSPGGQTYEQYF.

This clonotype was observed many times. The rearrangement joins TRBV15 to TRBJ2-5; unclear D gene. Germline values: CDR1 LNHNV, CDR2 YYDKDF (reference sequence). The CDR3 has 14 amino acids. The V end lost 3 bases, the J end lost 3 bases, and 11 bases lay between the germline ends. CDR3: CATSSAGLKETQYF. The CDR3 bases are TGTGCCACCAGCAGTGCCGGGTTGAAAGAGACCCAGTACTTC.

The CDR3 nucleotides read TGTGCCAGCAGTTATCCCACTAGCGGGGGATCCTACGAGCAGTACTTC. Amino acids: CASSYPTSGGSYEQYF. J is TRBJ2-7 and V is TRBV6-2 or TRBV6-3, with 11 bases lining up with TRBD2. With 3 bases clipped from V and 1 base from J, the junction kept 5 bases outside the gene matches. Germline CDR1 is MNHEY and CDR2 is SVGEGT. The CDR3 is 16 amino acids.